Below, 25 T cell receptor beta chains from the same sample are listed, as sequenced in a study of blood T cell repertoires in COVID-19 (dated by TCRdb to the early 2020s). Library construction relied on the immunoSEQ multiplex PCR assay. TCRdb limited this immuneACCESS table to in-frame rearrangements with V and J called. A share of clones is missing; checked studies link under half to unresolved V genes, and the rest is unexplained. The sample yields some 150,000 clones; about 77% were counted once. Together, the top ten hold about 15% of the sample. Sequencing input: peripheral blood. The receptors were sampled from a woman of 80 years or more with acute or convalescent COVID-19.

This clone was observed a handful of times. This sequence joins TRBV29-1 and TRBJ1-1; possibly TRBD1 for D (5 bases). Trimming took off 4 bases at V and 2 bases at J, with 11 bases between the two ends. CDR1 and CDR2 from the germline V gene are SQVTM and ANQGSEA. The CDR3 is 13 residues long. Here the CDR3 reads CSVALQVNTEAFF. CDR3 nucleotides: TGCAGCGTTGCGCTACAGGTCAACACTGAAGCTTTCTTT.

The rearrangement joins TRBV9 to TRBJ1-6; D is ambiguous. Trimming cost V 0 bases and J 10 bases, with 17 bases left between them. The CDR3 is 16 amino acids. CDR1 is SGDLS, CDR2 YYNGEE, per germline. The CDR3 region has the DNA TGTGCCAGCAGCGTAGAGAGGGATTGGGAGGGATCACCCCTCCACTTT. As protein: CASSVERDWEGSPLHF. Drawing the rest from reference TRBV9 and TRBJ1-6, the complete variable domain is DSGVTQTPKHLITATGQRVTLRCSPRSGDLSVYWYQQSLDQGLQFLIQYYNGEERAKGNILERFSAQQFPDLHSELNLSSLELGDSALYFCASSVERDWEGSPLHFGNGTRLTVT.

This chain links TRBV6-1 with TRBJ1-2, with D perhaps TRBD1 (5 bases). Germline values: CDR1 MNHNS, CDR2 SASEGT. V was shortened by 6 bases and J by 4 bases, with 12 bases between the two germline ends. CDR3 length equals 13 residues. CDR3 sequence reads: CASRTTEFYGYTF. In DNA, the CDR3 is TGTGCCAGCAGAACGACAGAATTCTATGGCTACACCTTC.

This CDR3 reads CASSDPGTPNQPQHF. The CDR3 nucleotides are TGTGCCAGCAGTGACCCTGGGACACCAAATCAGCCCCAGCATTTT. The chain uses TRBV6-1 and TRBJ1-5; perhaps TRBD1 as D (6 bases). The V end lost 3 bases, the J end lost 4 bases, and 13 bases lay between the germline ends. Germline lookup yields CDR1 MNHNS and CDR2 SASEGT. The CDR3 has 15 amino acids.

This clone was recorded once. The CDR3, as DNA: TGTGCCAGCAGCATCCGGGACAGGGACAACAACGAGCAGTACTTC. As protein: CASSIRDRDNNEQYF. The chain recombines TRBV7-2 with TRBJ2-7, with 9 positions matching TRBD1. CDR3 length equals 15 residues. After removal of 5 bases from V and 5 bases from J, the junction contained 10 bases not matched to a gene. Germline assignment: CDR1 SGHTA and CDR2 FQGNSA.

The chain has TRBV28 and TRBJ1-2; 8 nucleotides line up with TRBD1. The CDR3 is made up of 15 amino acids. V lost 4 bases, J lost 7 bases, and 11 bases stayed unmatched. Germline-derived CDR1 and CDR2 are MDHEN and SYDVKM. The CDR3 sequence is CASSSPWTGRAGYTF. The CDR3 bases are TGTGCCAGCAGTTCGCCGTGGACAGGGAGAGCTGGCTACACCTTC.

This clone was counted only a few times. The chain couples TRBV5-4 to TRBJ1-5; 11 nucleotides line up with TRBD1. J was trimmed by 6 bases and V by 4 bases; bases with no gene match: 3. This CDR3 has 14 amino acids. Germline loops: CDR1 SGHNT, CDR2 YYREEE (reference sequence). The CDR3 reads CASSGTGGGQPQHF. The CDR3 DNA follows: TGTGCCAGCAGCGGGACAGGGGGGGGTCAGCCCCAGCATTTT.

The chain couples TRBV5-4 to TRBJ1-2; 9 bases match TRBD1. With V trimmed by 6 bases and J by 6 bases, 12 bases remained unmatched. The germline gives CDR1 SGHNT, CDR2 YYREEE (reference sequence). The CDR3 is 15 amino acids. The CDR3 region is CASTGRGQGGDGYTF. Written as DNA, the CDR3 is TGTGCCAGCACCGGGCGGGGACAGGGAGGAGATGGCTACACCTTC.

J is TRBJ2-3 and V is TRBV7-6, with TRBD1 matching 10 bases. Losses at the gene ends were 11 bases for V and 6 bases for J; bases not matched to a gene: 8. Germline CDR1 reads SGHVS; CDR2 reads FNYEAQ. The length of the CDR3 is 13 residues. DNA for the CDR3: TGTGCCGTGGGACAGGGGATGACGGATACGCAGTATTTT. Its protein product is CAVGQGMTDTQYF.

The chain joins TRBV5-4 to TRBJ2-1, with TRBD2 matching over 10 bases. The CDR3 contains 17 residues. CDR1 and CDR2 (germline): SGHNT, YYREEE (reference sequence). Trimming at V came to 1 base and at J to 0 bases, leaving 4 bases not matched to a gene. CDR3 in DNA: TGTGCCAGCAGCTTGAGTCCTAGCGGGAGCTCCTACAATGAGCAGTTCTTC. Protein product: CASSLSPSGSSYNEQFF.

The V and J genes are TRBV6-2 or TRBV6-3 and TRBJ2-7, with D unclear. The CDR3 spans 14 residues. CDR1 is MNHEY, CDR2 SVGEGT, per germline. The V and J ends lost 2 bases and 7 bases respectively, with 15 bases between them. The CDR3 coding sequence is TGTGCCAGCAGTTACACGACATCCCCGGCGGAGCAGTACTTC. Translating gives CASSYTTSPAEQYF.

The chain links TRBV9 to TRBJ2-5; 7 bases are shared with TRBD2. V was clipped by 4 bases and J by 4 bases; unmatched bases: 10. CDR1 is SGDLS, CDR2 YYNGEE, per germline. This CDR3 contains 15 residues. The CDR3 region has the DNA TGTGCCAGCAGCCCCGGGAGGAGGGGAGTAGAGACCCAGTACTTC. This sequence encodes CASSPGRRGVETQYF. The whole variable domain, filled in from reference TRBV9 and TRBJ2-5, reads DSGVTQTPKHLITATGQRVTLRCSPRSGDLSVYWYQQSLDQGLQFLIQYYNGEERAKGNILERFSAQQFPDLHSELNLSSLELGDSALYFCASSPGRRGVETQYFGPGTRLLVL.

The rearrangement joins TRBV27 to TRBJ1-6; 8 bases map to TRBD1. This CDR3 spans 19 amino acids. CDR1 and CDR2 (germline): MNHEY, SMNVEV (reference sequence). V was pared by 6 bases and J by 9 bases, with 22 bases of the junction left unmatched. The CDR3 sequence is CASSLRQARTGRSGSPLHF. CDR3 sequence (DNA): TGTGCCAGCAGCCTGAGGCAGGCCCGGACAGGGAGATCGGGTTCACCCCTCCACTTT.

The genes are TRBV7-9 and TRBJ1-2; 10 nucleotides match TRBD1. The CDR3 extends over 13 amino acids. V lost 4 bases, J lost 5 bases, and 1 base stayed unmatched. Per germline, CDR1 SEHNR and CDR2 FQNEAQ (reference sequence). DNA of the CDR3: TGTGCCAGCAGCTCGGACAGGGGGTATGGCTACACCTTC. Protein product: CASSSDRGYGYTF.

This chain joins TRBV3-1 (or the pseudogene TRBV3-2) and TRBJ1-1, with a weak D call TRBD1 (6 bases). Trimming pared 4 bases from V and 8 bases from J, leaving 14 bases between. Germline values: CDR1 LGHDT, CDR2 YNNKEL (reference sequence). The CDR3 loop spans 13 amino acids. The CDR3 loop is CASSRGGDREAFF. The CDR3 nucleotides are TGTGCCAGCAGCCGGGGGGGTGACAGGGAAGCTTTCTTT.

The CDR3 loop reads CASSQDPQMNTEAFF. The DNA of the CDR3 is TGCGCCAGCAGCCAAGATCCCCAGATGAACACTGAAGCTTTCTTT. This chain links TRBV4-1 with TRBJ1-1; D gene uncertain. In germline, CDR1 is MGHRA, CDR2 YSYEKL. The CDR3 totals 15 residues. Trimming took off 0 bases at V and 0 bases at J, with 8 bases between the two ends.

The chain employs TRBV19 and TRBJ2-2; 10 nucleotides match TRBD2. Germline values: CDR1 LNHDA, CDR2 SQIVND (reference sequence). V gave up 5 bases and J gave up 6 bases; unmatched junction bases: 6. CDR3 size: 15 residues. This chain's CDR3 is CASSFSGRLAGELFF. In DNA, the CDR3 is TGTGCCAGTAGTTTTAGCGGGAGGTTAGCCGGGGAGCTGTTTTTT.

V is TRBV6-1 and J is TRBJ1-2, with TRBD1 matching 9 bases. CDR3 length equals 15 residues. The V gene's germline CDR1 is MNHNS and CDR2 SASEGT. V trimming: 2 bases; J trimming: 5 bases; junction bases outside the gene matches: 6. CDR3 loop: CASSELQGARYGYTF. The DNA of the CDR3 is TGTGCCAGCAGTGAATTACAGGGGGCGCGTTATGGCTACACCTTC.

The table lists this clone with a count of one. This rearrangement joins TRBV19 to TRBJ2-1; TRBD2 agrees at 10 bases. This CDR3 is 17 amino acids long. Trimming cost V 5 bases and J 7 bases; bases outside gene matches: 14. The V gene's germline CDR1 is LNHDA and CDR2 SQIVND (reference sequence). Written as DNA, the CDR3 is TGTGCCAGTAGTCCCCTGACGGCAGCGGGAGGGATGAATGAGCAGTTCTTC. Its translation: CASSPLTAAGGMNEQFF. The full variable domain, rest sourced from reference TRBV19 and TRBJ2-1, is DGGITQSPKYLFRKEGQNVTLSCEQNLNHDAMYWYRQDPGQGLRLIYYSQIVNDFQKGDIAEGYSVSREKKESFPLTVTSAQKNPTAFYLCASSPLTAAGGMNEQFFGPGTRLTVL.

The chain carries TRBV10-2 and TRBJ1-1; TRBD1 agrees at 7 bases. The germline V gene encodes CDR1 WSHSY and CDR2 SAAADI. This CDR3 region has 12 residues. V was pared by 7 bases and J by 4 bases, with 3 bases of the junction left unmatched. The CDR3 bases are TGCGCCAGCAACCCAGGGGGCACTGAAGCTTTCTTT. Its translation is CASNPGGTEAFF.

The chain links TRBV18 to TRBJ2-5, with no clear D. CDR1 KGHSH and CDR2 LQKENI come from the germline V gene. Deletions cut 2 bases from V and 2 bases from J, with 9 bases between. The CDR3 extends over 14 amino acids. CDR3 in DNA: TGTGCCAGCTCACCAGAGACACGGCAAGAGACCCAGTACTTC. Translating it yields CASSPETRQETQYF.

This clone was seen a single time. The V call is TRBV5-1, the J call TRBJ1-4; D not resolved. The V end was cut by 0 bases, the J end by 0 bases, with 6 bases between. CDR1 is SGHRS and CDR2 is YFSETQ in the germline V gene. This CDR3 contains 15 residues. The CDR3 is CASSLDGATNEKLFF. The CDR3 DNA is TGCGCCAGCAGCTTGGATGGAGCAACTAATGAAAAACTGTTTTTT. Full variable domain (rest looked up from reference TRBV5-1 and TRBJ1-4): KAGVTQTPRYLIKTRGQQVTLSCSPISGHRSVSWYQQTPGQGLQFLFEYFSETQRNKGNFPGRFSGRQFSNSRSEMNVSTLELGDSALYLCASSLDGATNEKLFFGSGTQLSVL.

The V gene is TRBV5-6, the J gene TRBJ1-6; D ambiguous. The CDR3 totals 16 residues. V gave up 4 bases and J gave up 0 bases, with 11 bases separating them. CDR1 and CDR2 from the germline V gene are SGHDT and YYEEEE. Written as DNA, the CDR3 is TGTGCCAGCAGCGCGACGGGAATCTCCTATAATTCACCCCTCCACTTT. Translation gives CASSATGISYNSPLHF.

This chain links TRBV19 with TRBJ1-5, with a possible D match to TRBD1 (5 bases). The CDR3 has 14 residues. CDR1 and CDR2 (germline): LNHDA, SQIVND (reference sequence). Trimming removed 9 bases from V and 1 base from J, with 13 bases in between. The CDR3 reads CASGGRQSNQPQHF. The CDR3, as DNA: TGTGCCAGCGGGGGGAGGCAAAGCAATCAGCCCCAGCATTTT.

The CDR3 loop reads CASSPVGQAHNEQFF. The CDR3 DNA is TGTGCCAGCTCTCCCGTAGGACAGGCCCACAATGAGCAGTTCTTC. The chain joins TRBV18 to TRBJ2-1; 7 positions match TRBD1. Germline values: CDR1 KGHSH, CDR2 LQKENI. There are 15 residues in the CDR3. Germline trimming cut 6 bases from V and 5 bases from J; bases unmatched to any gene: 10.